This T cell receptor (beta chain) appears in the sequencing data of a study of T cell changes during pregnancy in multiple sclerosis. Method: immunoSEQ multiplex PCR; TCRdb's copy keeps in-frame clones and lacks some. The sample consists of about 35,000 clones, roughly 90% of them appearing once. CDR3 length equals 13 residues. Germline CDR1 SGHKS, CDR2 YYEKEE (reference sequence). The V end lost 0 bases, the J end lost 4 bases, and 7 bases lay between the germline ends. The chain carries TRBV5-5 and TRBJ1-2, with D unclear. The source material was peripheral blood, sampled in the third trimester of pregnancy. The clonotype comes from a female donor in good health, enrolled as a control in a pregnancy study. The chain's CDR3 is CASSLVAGYGYTF. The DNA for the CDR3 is TGTGCCAGCAGCTTGGTTGCCGGCTATGGCTACACCTTC.